A single sample gave rise to the 5 T cell receptor beta chains below, sequenced in a study of early T cells in non-severe SARS-CoV-2 infection. TCRdb processed the 5' RACE reads anew with MiXCR; each CDR3 protein has one entry. The table lists 65,000 to 95,000 distinct CDR3 sequences, about 14% of them singletons. Sequenced material: whole blood. The receptors originated from an adult who was a healthcare worker with PCR-confirmed SARS-CoV-2 infection or an uninfected control (not recorded which).

CDR3 region: CASSPGTTPFF. The CDR3 nucleotides are TGTGCCAGCAGTCCCGGGACTACACCTTTCTTT. The rearrangement joins TRBV28 to TRBJ1-1, with D maybe TRBD1 (5 bases). The CDR3 has 11 amino acids. The V end lost 5 bases, the J end lost 12 bases, and 13 bases lay between the germline ends. Germline CDR1 MDHEN, CDR2 SYDVKM.

This clonotype was observed a handful of times. The V and J genes are TRBV29-1 and TRBJ1-1; no firm D call. Germline CDR1 SQVTM, CDR2 ANQGSEA. This CDR3 contains 13 residues. Trimming shortened V by 2 bases and J by 2 bases, and 9 bases separated the two germline ends. Written as DNA, the CDR3 is TGCAGCGTTGAAATACAGTTAAACACTGAAGCTTTCTTT. It translates to CSVEIQLNTEAFF.

This clonotype came up a few times. The chain combines TRBV6-1 with TRBJ2-2; D is tentatively TRBD1 or TRBD2 (5 bases each). V gave up 1 base and J gave up 0 bases, with 6 bases separating them. CDR3 length: 15 residues. Germline loops: CDR1 MNHNS, CDR2 SASEGT. This CDR3 is CASSEEGPNTGELFF. CDR3 nucleotides: TGTGCCAGCAGTGAAGAGGGACCGAACACCGGGGAGCTGTTTTTT.

The chain employs TRBV2 and TRBJ1-5, with 10 bases fitting TRBD1. This CDR3 region has 15 residues. The germline V gene has CDR1 SNHLY and CDR2 FYNNEI. V shed 6 bases and J 9 bases; nucleotides not matched to a gene: 11. The CDR3: CASRTDRGVSGPQHF. Written as DNA, the CDR3 is TGTGCCAGCAGGACGGACAGGGGGGTATCGGGGCCCCAGCATTTT. Together with reference TRBV2 and TRBJ1-5, the CDR3 gives the full variable domain: EPEVTQTPSHQVTQMGQEVILRCVPISNHLYFYWYRQILGQKVEFLVSFYNNEISEKSEIFDDQFSVERPDGSNFTLKIRSTKLEDSAMYFCASRTDRGVSGPQHFGDGTRLSIL.

This clonotype was seen more than once but under ten times. The V gene is TRBV24-1, the J gene TRBJ2-3; unclear D gene. V was shortened by 4 bases and J by 7 bases, with 11 bases between the two germline ends. CDR3 length equals 13 residues. Germline CDR1 is KGHDR and CDR2 is SFDVKD. The CDR3 region has the DNA TGTGCCACCAGTGAAGGGCCTGTGAATACGCAGTATTTT. Encoded protein: CATSEGPVNTQYF.